This T cell receptor beta chain was identified in a study of blood T cell repertoires in COVID-19. Sequencing was performed with immunoSEQ multiplex PCR; in TCRdb, only in-frame clones are kept and a portion is missing. The sample has around 500,000 clones, roughly 88% seen once; the top ten hold approximately 3.4%. This CDR3 contains 14 residues. Trimming removed 0 bases from V and 8 bases from J; junction bases left unmatched: 7. Per the germline V gene, CDR1 is SGDLS and CDR2 is YYNGEE. The sample consisted of peripheral blood. This receptor was identified in a human donor in a cohort sampled during active COVID-19. This rearrangement joins TRBV9 to TRBJ1-2; 7 positions match TRBD1. Here the CDR3 reads CASSVAGKTGGYTF. CDR3 nucleotides: TGTGCCAGCAGCGTAGCAGGGAAGACAGGGGGCTACACCTTC.